The 21 T cell receptor beta chains listed next were all sequenced from one sample in a study of CD8+ T cells in alopecia areata. The authors extracted RNA and reverse transcribed it into cDNA as the sequencing template. Only in-frame clones appear in the TCRdb table, and some are missing; sequencing was by immunoSEQ multiplex PCR. Observed in the sample are 4,500 to 7,000 clones, none of them singletons. Sample time point: mouse skin 6 weeks after grafting, around onset of hair loss. The sample in question was skin, obtained at week 6. The receptors were gathered from a C3H/HeJ mouse with alopecia areata. These mice share the MHC haplotype H2-k.

In its sample, this clone was seen a few times. The gene symbols are mouse symbols. The read ends 4 residues shy of where the CDR3 ends; the end is completed using the germline J gene. This chain uses TRBV19 with TRBJ2-1, with TRBD1 matching over 9 bases. The CDR3 consists of 13 residues. The germline V gene encodes CDR1 FNHDT and CDR2 SITEND (reference sequence). The CDR3 sequence is CASSIDRGAEQFF. The covered CDR3 bases are TGTGCCAGCAGTATTGACAGGGGGGCT.

This clone was recorded a few times. Gene and germline names: mouse. The read falls 4 residues short of the CDR3 end, and the missing part is taken from the germline J gene. The rearrangement links TRBV14 to TRBJ1-1; 11 bases align to TRBD1. Germline assignment: CDR1 SGHDT and CDR2 FRDEAV. This CDR3 has 14 amino acids. V shed 5 bases, J shed 4 bases, and the junction held 4 bases outside the gene matches. The CDR3 sequence is CASRRTGGGTEVFF. Incomplete CDR3 DNA: TGTGCCAGCAGACGGACAGGGGGCGGCACA.

This clone showed up many times. Gene names denote mouse genes. Read data end 4 residues before the CDR3 end; the end is taken from the germline J gene. The chain carries TRBV24 and TRBJ1-2; tentatively, D is TRBD1 (5 bases). The germline V and J ends were trimmed by 4 bases and 2 bases, with 14 bases remaining between them. Germline CDR1 and CDR2: KGHTA and FRNEEI. The CDR3 sequence is 15 residues long. CDR3 in amino acids: CASSPDRPRNSDYTF. The CDR3 DNA, read in part, is TGTGCCAGCAGTCCCGACAGACCCCGGAACTCC.

Regarding this clone: Germline and genes here are mouse. Read coverage stops 4 residues before the CDR3 terminus; the germline J gene supplies the remainder. The chain couples TRBV13-2 to TRBJ2-1; D is perhaps TRBD2 (6 bases). The CDR3 is made up of 14 amino acids. CDR1 is NNHNN, CDR2 SYGAGS, per germline (reference sequence). Trimming shortened V by 2 bases and J by 0 bases, and 6 bases separated the two germline ends. CDR3 bases read: TGTGCCAGCGGTGACTGGGGTAACTATGCT. Encoded protein: CASGDWGNYA. The complete CDR3 protein is CASGDWGNYAEQFF.

This clone occurred a few times. Gene names and germline refer to mouse. From the germline J gene comes the end of the CDR3, since the read stops 4 residues before it. V usage is TRBV19 and J usage is TRBJ2-4; D uncertain. The CDR3 totals 12 residues. The germline V and J ends were trimmed by 4 bases and 3 bases, with 6 bases remaining between them. Germline CDR1 FNHDT, CDR2 SITEND (reference sequence). The CDR3 sequence: CASSSQQNTLYF. Partial CDR3 DNA: TGTGCCAGCAGTTCCCAGCAAAAC.

This clone was seen only a few times. Gene names and germline match the mouse. The CDR3 is cut off 4 residues early in the read; its end comes from the germline J gene. This rearrangement joins TRBV13-3 to TRBJ2-2; 10 nucleotides line up with TRBD1. The junction had 3 bases not matched to a gene; V was cut back by 5 bases and J by 2 bases. CDR1 and CDR2 from the germline V gene are NNHDY and SYVADS. The CDR3 contains 15 residues. CDR3 sequence: CASSAGQGNTGQLYF. The sequenced part of the CDR3 DNA is TGTGCCAGCAGCGCGGGACAGGGGAACACCGGG.

This clone was seen at least ten times. Germline and genes here are mouse. The read finishes 4 residues shy of the CDR3 end, and the germline J gene is used to complete it. This chain connects TRBV5 to TRBJ1-2, with D perhaps matching TRBD1 (6 bases). The CDR3 is 14 amino acids. Germline V gene lookup returns CDR1 LGHNA and CDR2 YNLKQL (reference sequence). The V end lost 2 bases, the J end lost 1 base, and 8 bases lay between the germline ends. The CDR3 bases that were read are TGTGCCAGCAGCCAAACGGGACAAAACTCC. Protein sequence: CASSQTGQNS. The CDR3 in full is CASSQTGQNSDYTF.

This clone has at least ten counts. Gene names and germline refer to mouse. The read halts 4 residues ahead of the CDR3 end, with the missing end drawn from the germline J gene. The chain carries TRBV19 and TRBJ2-4, with D possibly TRBD2 on 6 matching bases. V dropped 0 bases and J dropped 0 bases, with 8 bases sitting between them. CDR3 length: 15 amino acids. CDR1 is FNHDT, CDR2 SITEND, per germline (reference sequence). CDR3 amino acids: CASSIGGGSQNTLYF. CDR3 bases read: TGTGCCAGCAGTATAGGTGGGGGTAGTCAAAAC.

As to this clone: Mouse germline and gene names are used. The read ends 4 residues early relative to the CDR3; the germline J gene fills the gap. The V and J genes are TRBV19 and TRBJ2-1; TRBD1 aligns across 7 bases. Trimming at V came to 5 bases and at J to 2 bases, leaving 4 bases not matched to a gene. Germline CDR1 is FNHDT and CDR2 is SITEND (reference sequence). The CDR3 has 14 residues. The covered CDR3 bases are TGTGCCAGCAGACAGGGGAGGGACTATGCT. It specifies CASRQGRDYA. The whole CDR3 protein is CASRQGRDYAEQFF.

This clone was found many times. Gene names follow the mouse nomenclature. The CDR3 is cut off 4 residues early in the read; its end comes from the germline J gene. The gene calls are TRBV5 and TRBJ1-1, with 8 bases lining up with TRBD1. Trimming removed 4 bases from V and 1 base from J; junction bases left unmatched: 5. This CDR3 is 15 amino acids long. Germline-derived CDR1 and CDR2 are LGHNA and YNLKQL (reference sequence). The CDR3 loop is CASSPPGQENTEVFF. Partial CDR3 DNA: TGTGCCAGCAGCCCCCCGGGACAGGAAAACACA.

In this sample, this clone turned up many times. Gene names follow the mouse nomenclature. The read halts 4 residues ahead of the CDR3 end, with the missing end drawn from the germline J gene. The chain is built from TRBV1 and TRBJ2-1; D is possibly TRBD2 (6 bases). The V gene's germline CDR1 is NSQYPW and CDR2 LRSPGD (reference sequence). The CDR3 length is 17 residues. Trimming took off 0 bases at V and 1 base at J, with 13 bases between the two ends. The CDR3 DNA, read in part, is TGCACCTGCAGTGCAGATCTGGGCTGGGGCAACTATGCT. This sequence encodes CTCSADLGWGNYA. The entire CDR3 protein reads CTCSADLGWGNYAEQFF.

The sample holds many counts of this clone. Here the gene names and germline are mouse. The CDR3 is cut off 4 residues early in the read; its end comes from the germline J gene. This chain uses TRBV13-2 with TRBJ2-2; 9 nucleotides align to TRBD1. Germline V lookup: CDR1 NNHNN, CDR2 SYGAGS (reference sequence). The CDR3 loop spans 17 amino acids. The ends lost 0 bases at V and 0 bases at J; junction bases unmatched: 3. Incomplete CDR3 DNA: TGTGCCAGCGGTGATGCTGGGACAGGGCCAAACACCGGG. It specifies CASGDAGTGPNTG. The full-length CDR3 reads as CASGDAGTGPNTGQLYF.

On this clone itself: Gene names are the mouse ones. The CDR3 extends 4 residues past the end of the read, so its final part is completed from the germline J gene. The V gene is TRBV13-2, the J gene TRBJ1-1; a weak D match, TRBD1 (5 bases). V lost 2 bases to trimming and J lost 1 base, with 6 bases between them. The CDR3 contains 13 residues. Germline CDR1 NNHNN, CDR2 SYGAGS (reference sequence). CDR3 bases read: TGTGCCAGCGGTGACAGGGTGAACACA. It specifies CASGDRVNT. The whole CDR3 region reads CASGDRVNTEVFF.

For this clone: Each gene name is a mouse one. The read gets to within 4 residues of the CDR3 end, and the germline J gene fills in the rest. V gene TRBV1 combines with J gene TRBJ1-1; the match to TRBD1 covers 9 bases. The V and J ends lost 3 bases and 3 bases, in that order; junction bases with no gene match: 2. CDR3 size: 14 residues. Germline loops: CDR1 NSQYPW, CDR2 LRSPGD (reference sequence). The part of the CDR3 DNA that was read is TGCACCTGCAGTGCGGGGACAGGGCACACA. Its translation is CTCSAGTGHT. The CDR3 as a whole reads CTCSAGTGHTEVFF.

As concerns this clone: Genes and germline are mouse. Sequencing ends 3 residues short of the CDR3 end; the germline J gene provides the rest. V usage is TRBV19 and J usage is TRBJ1-3; D may be TRBD1 (5 bases). The V end lost 2 bases, the J end lost 0 bases, and 6 bases lay between the germline ends. Germline loops: CDR1 FNHDT, CDR2 SITEND (reference sequence). The length of the CDR3 is 14 residues. CDR3 residues: CASSMTASGNTLYF. The CDR3 DNA, read in part, is TGTGCCAGCAGTATGACAGCTTCTGGAAATACG.

This clone was seen a handful of times. All gene names here are mouse names. The read ends 4 residues shy of where the CDR3 ends; the end is completed using the germline J gene. This chain uses TRBV13-1 with TRBJ1-2; D is perhaps TRBD1 (6 bases). Germline V lookup: CDR1 NSHNY, CDR2 SYGAGN. Between the trimmed V and J ends, which lost 1 base and 3 bases, there was a span of 13 bases. There are 15 residues in the CDR3. Incomplete CDR3 DNA: TGTGCCAGCAGTGATCAAGGGGGGCGGGACTCC. Protein sequence: CASSDQGGRDS. The whole CDR3 protein reads CASSDQGGRDSDYTF.

This clone was recorded a few times. Gene labels here are mouse ones. CDR3 DNA (partial): TGTGCCAGCGGGACATCAGAA. It codes for CASGTSE. The whole CDR3 sequence reads CASGTSETLYF. This chain uses TRBV13-2 with TRBJ2-3, with D unresolved. Read data end 4 residues before the CDR3 end; the end is taken from the germline J gene. Germline CDR1 is NNHNN and CDR2 is SYGAGS (reference sequence). The CDR3 loop spans 11 amino acids. The ends were cut back, 5 bases at V and 4 bases at J, with 5 bases in the middle.

Turning to this clone: The gene names here belong to mouse. The read ends 4 residues shy of where the CDR3 ends; the end is completed using the germline J gene. The chain links TRBV15 to TRBJ2-7, with D unclear. CDR3 length: 11 amino acids. CDR1 and CDR2 from the germline V gene are SGHND and FRSKSL. CDR3 region: CASSFGYEQYF. The part of the CDR3 DNA that was read is TGTGCCAGCAGTTTTGGGTAT.

To note about this clone: The listed genes are named as in mouse. CDR3 protein: CASGDGATGVDTQYF. CDR3 bases read: TGTGCCAGCGGTGATGGCGCGACAGGGGTAGAC. V and J are TRBV13-2 and TRBJ2-5; 8 nucleotides agree with TRBD1. Read data end 4 residues before the CDR3 end; the end is taken from the germline J gene. The CDR3 loop spans 15 amino acids. From germline, CDR1 is NNHNN and CDR2 SYGAGS (reference sequence).

This clone came up a few times. Genes and germline come from the mouse. The CDR3 extends 4 residues past the end of the read, so its final part is completed from the germline J gene. V is TRBV4 and J is TRBJ2-7; D not resolved. This CDR3 region has 12 residues. V was cut by 5 bases and J by 0 bases, with 5 bases left in between. The germline V gene has CDR1 LGHDT and CDR2 YNNKQL (reference sequence). The CDR3 reads CASSLSSYEQYF. The part of the CDR3 DNA that was read is TGTGCCAGCAGCCTGAGCTCCTAT.

Turning to this clone: Mouse germline and gene names are used. The CDR3 is cut off 4 residues early in the read; its end comes from the germline J gene. The chain has TRBV12-1 and TRBJ1-2; D possibly corresponds to TRBD1 (5 bases). The CDR3 loop spans 15 amino acids. CDR1 and CDR2 from the germline V gene are SGHSN and HYEKVE. The sequenced part of the CDR3 DNA is TGTGCCAGCTCTCTCGCGGGACTGGGGGGAGGC. It specifies CASSLAGLGGG. The whole CDR3 protein reads CASSLAGLGGGDYTF.